Listed below are T cell receptor beta chains from one sample, sequenced in a study of somatic mutations in cytotoxic T cells in rheumatoid arthritis. The data were produced by immunoSEQ multiplex PCR, yet TCRdb's version contains in-frame clones alone and is incomplete. The sample shows 9,500 to 15,000 clones, less than 90% of them seen only once. Specimen: CD8+ T cells sorted from blood. All receptors come from a woman aged 60-75 years in good health. CDR3s include the opening cysteine and the closing phenylalanine or tryptophan.

cdr3_aa: CASSEDGVYYGYTF
v_call: TRBV2

cdr3_aa: CASSLRGYNEQFF
v_call: TRBV7-9

cdr3_aa: CASSRTASSYNEQFF
v_call: TRBV5-1

cdr3_aa: CASGGDEVEQYF
v_call: TRBV2

cdr3_aa: CASSSLAGDTDTQYF
v_call: TRBV7-9

cdr3_aa: CASRHRGTGTDTQYF
v_call: TRBV5-5

cdr3_aa: CASSYGGNQPQHF
v_call: TRBV6-6

cdr3_aa: CASSTTTGGQDTEAFF
v_call: TRBV19

cdr3_aa: CASSSGLAGGLYEQYF
v_call: TRBV7-2

cdr3_aa: CASSQPTNGVQETQYF
v_call: TRBV11-2